This TCR beta chain derives from a study of T-cell reconstitution after alpha-beta-depleted transplantation in children. CDR3 length: 15 amino acids. V was clipped by 2 bases and J by 0 bases, with 8 bases between them. In germline, CDR1 is MNHEY, CDR2 SMNVEV (reference sequence). This clonotype has ten or more counts. It was with unique molecular identifiers that the TCRbeta library was prepared. TCRdb called the PCR reads again in MiXCR, with one record for every CDR3 protein. The table lists 450,000 to 550,000 distinct CDR3 sequences, about an eighth of them singletons, with 14% in the top ten. Sequences were derived from PBMCs, mostly from graft donor cells, sampled 180 days after TCRalphabeta/CD19-depleted stem cell transplant. The rearrangement uses TRBV27 and TRBJ1-3, with D tentatively TRBD1 (6 bases). This clonotype was obtained from a female patient aged 2 to 10 who had a stem cell transplant for aplastic anemia, so the T cells may come from the graft donor. The chain's CDR3 is CASSLRGGSGNTIYF. DNA for the CDR3: TGTGCCAGCAGTTTAAGAGGGGGCTCTGGAAACACCATATATTTT.